Listed below are T cell receptor beta chains from one sample, sequenced in a study of blood T cells in healthy people across ages. TCRdb redid the calling of the 5' RACE reads with MiXCR, one entry per CDR3 protein. The sample consists of under 800,000 distinct CDR3 sequences, under 25% of them appearing once. Sequenced input: blood. Source of these receptors: a man between 70 and 80 years old in good health. Each CDR3 is given with its conserved first and last residue. Fields, in order: J gene, V gene, clone size, D gene, CDR3 protein, CDR3 DNA. D genes are given only for firm matches. Part of the rows lack a size; the others show once, few, many or a class for expanded clones.

>TRBJ2-4|TRBV18|-|TRBD2
CASSPLAVAGGAKNIQYF
TGTGCCAGCTCACCACTTGCTGTCGCGGGAGGGGCCAAAAACATTCAGTACTTC
>TRBJ1-3|TRBV29-1|many|-
CSVESISGNTIYF
TGCAGCGTTGAGTCAATCTCTGGAAACACCATATATTTT
>TRBJ1-4|TRBV18|-|TRBD1
CASSETGPEKLFF
TGTGCCAGCTCAGAGACAGGGCCTGAAAAACTGTTTTTT
>TRBJ2-1|TRBV5-6|-|-
CASSLALTSYNEQFF
TGTGCCAGCAGCTTGGCTCTTACATCCTACAATGAGCAGTTCTTC
>TRBJ1-2|TRBV7-8|-|-
CASNKQQGLQGYTF
TGTGCCAGCAACAAACAACAGGGCCTCCAAGGCTACACCTTC
>TRBJ2-7|TRBV20-1|-|-
CSARDPGAGTYEQYF
TGCAGTGCTAGAGATCCAGGGGCGGGTACCTACGAGCAGTACTTC
>TRBJ2-4|TRBV28|many|TRBD2
CASSQAGAENIQYF
TGTGCCAGCAGTCAAGCGGGAGCGGAAAACATTCAGTACTTC
>TRBJ1-3|TRBV7-9|once|-
CASSLWGNAISHFSGNTIYF
TGTGCCAGCAGCTTATGGGGTAACGCCATCAGCCATTTCTCTGGAAACACCATATATTTT
>TRBJ1-5|TRBV19|-|-
CASSITGAGGNQPQHF
TGTGCCAGTAGTATAACGGGGGCCGGGGGTAATCAGCCCCAGCATTTT
>TRBJ2-5|TRBV9|few|-
CASSVGRAAQETQYF
TGTGCCAGCAGCGTAGGACGAGCGGCCCAAGAGACCCAGTACTTC
>TRBJ1-1|TRBV2|few|-
CASRGRGGKNTEAFF
TGTGCCAGCAGGGGCCGGGGCGGGAAGAACACTGAAGCTTTCTTT
>TRBJ2-1|TRBV6-2/TRBV6-3|few|TRBD2
CASSYSGTSAYNEQFF
TGTGCCAGCAGTTACTCGGGGACTAGCGCCTACAATGAGCAGTTCTTC
>TRBJ2-3|TRBV3-1|-|-
CASSPSSGPTDTQYF
TGTGCCAGCAGCCCTAGCTCAGGGCCCACAGATACGCAGTATTTT